One and the same sample provided the 27 T cell receptor beta chains below, sequenced in a study of regulatory T cells in long-lasting Graves disease. Time point indicated: newly diagnosed GD, antithyroid drugs for less than 3 months. With RNA extracted from PBMCs as input, the TCR library was made. Libraries of TCR beta came from iRepertoire HTBI primers plus Arm-PCR of CDR3 regions. TCRdb itself ran the multiplex PCR reads through MiXCR, one entry per CDR3 protein. This repertoire shows fewer than 650,000 distinct CDR3 sequences, 15% to 20% found once; its top ten account for around 12%. The same specimen was also included in a second study, on T cells in Graves' hyperthyroidism and ophthalmopathy.

The sequences come from peripheral blood mononuclear cells (PBMCs), collected at new diagnosis, from a patient treated with antithyroid drugs. The receptor source for this set is a man younger than 30 with Graves disease.

This clonotype was seen a handful of times. The V and J genes are TRBV7-2 and TRBJ2-3; 13 nucleotides agree with TRBD2. Germline V CDR1 and CDR2: SGHTA, FQGNSA. The V gene end was trimmed by 1 base and the J gene end by 0 bases; junction bases not matched to a gene: 7. This CDR3 has 19 residues. The CDR3 nucleotides are TGTGCCAGCAGCTTAGAAACTAGCGGGAGGGCCCCTAGCACAGATACGCAGTATTTT. Translated, it gives CASSLETSGRAPSTDTQYF.

V gene TRBV6-2 or TRBV6-3 combines with J gene TRBJ2-1; 7 nucleotides match TRBD2. This CDR3 has 14 amino acids. Germline V gene lookup returns CDR1 MNHEY and CDR2 SVGEGT. V lost 7 bases, J lost 4 bases, and 7 bases stayed unmatched. The CDR3 sequence is CASTERGKYNEQFF. CDR3 sequence (DNA): TGTGCCAGCACCGAGCGGGGCAAGTACAATGAGCAGTTCTTC.

Ten or more counts support this clonotype. The chain carries TRBV6-5 and TRBJ1-1; D is ambiguous. Trimming shortened V by 4 bases and J by 1 base, and 10 bases separated the two germline ends. The CDR3 consists of 14 residues. Germline loops: CDR1 MNHEY, CDR2 SVGAGI. The DNA of the CDR3 is TGTGCCAGCAGTTCGGCCGGACCGAACACTGAAGCTTTCTTT. It codes for CASSSAGPNTEAFF.

This clonotype has a count of ten or more. This chain links TRBV30 with TRBJ1-2; D not resolved. Trimming left V 1 base short and J 1 base short, with 7 bases between. This CDR3 spans 13 amino acids. Germline loops: CDR1 GTSNPN, CDR2 SVGIG (reference sequence). The CDR3 sequence is CAWSGGNNYGYTF. As DNA, the CDR3 is TGTGCCTGGAGTGGGGGAAATAACTATGGCTACACCTTC.

There are a few counts of this clonotype. The chain carries TRBV19 and TRBJ1-5; D call uncertain. Germline CDR1 LNHDA, CDR2 SQIVND (reference sequence). V lost 5 bases and J 3 bases, leaving 8 bases between the germline ends. The CDR3 loop spans 13 amino acids. The CDR3 DNA is TGTGCCAGTAGTCGGGCCTACAATCAGCCCCAGCATTTT. Amino acid sequence: CASSRAYNQPQHF. Using reference TRBV19 and TRBJ1-5 for the parts outside the CDR3, the full variable domain is DGGITQSPKYLFRKEGQNVTLSCEQNLNHDAMYWYRQDPGQGLRLIYYSQIVNDFQKGDIAEGYSVSREKKESFPLTVTSAQKNPTAFYLCASSRAYNQPQHFGDGTRLSIL.

This clonotype appeared many times. The CDR3: CASSGGQGQETQYF. CDR3 sequence (DNA): TGCGCCAGCAGCGGCGGACAGGGACAAGAGACCCAGTACTTC. The chain combines TRBV5-1 with TRBJ2-5, with 8 bases aligning to TRBD1. V was pared by 4 bases and J by 2 bases, with 4 bases of the junction left unmatched. The germline CDR1 and CDR2 sequences are SGHRS and YFSETQ. This CDR3 is built from 14 residues.

Concerning this clonotype: At one boundary the junction diverges from the germline segment, which might be a read error. This chain links TRBV28 with TRBJ2-7; D is unclear. The germline V gene encodes CDR1 MDHEN and CDR2 SYDVKM. The CDR3 has 14 residues. The CDR3 reads CASTPPGGPYEQYF. DNA of the CDR3: TGTGCCAGCACCCCTCCGGGCGGACCCTACGAGCAGTATTTC.

This clonotype was recorded once. The genes are TRBV27 and TRBJ1-2; the match to TRBD1 covers 8 bases. The CDR3 sequence is 16 residues long. The germline V gene encodes CDR1 MNHEY and CDR2 SMNVEV (reference sequence). V dropped 5 bases and J dropped 3; count of bases not matched to a gene: 11. CDR3: CASSARSRGRDYGYTF. As DNA, the CDR3 is TGTGCCAGCAGTGCCCGATCCAGGGGGCGAGACTATGGCTACACCTTC.

The V and J genes are TRBV4-1 and TRBJ2-1, with no clear D. There are 15 residues in the CDR3. V lost 1 base and J lost 4, with 11 bases in between. CDR1 and CDR2 (germline): MGHRA, YSYEKL. CDR3: CASSQAPSQYNEQFF. CDR3 in DNA: TGCGCCAGCAGCCAAGCCCCGTCCCAATACAATGAGCAGTTCTTC.

The V call is TRBV7-9, the J call TRBJ2-5; 7 positions match TRBD1. From germline, CDR1 is SEHNR and CDR2 FQNEAQ (reference sequence). With 3 bases clipped from V and 9 bases from J, the junction kept 10 bases outside the gene matches. The CDR3 is 14 residues long. CDR3 loop: CASSFEGARAPQYF. The CDR3 region has the DNA TGTGCCAGCAGCTTTGAGGGGGCGCGGGCTCCCCAGTACTTC.

This chain uses TRBV6-2 or TRBV6-3 with TRBJ2-1; maybe TRBD2 (6 bases). CDR1 MNHEY and CDR2 SVGEGT come from the germline V gene. The CDR3 spans 21 residues. Trimming stripped 6 bases from V and 1 base from J, with 31 bases between. The CDR3 nucleotides are TGTGCCAGCAGGCGGATCCCGGGACTCCAGGCTCCCGGGGTGTCCTACAATGAGCAGTTCTTC. It encodes CASRRIPGLQAPGVSYNEQFF.

This CDR3 is CSAPRLAGDLKTQYF. CDR3 in DNA: TGCAGTGCACCACGACTAGCGGGAGATCTAAAGACCCAGTACTTC. The V gene is TRBV20-1, the J gene TRBJ2-5, with 12 bases lining up with TRBD2. The germline V gene has CDR1 DFQATT and CDR2 SNEGSKA (reference sequence). There are 15 residues in the CDR3. V trimming: 6 bases; J trimming: 6 bases; junction bases outside the gene matches: 11.

This clonotype was detected once. A much larger clonotype is one base distant, so this may be a read error. This chain joins TRBV6-2 or TRBV6-3 and TRBJ2-2, with D perhaps TRBD1 or TRBD2 (5 bases each). V was cut by 7 bases and J by 5 bases, with 14 bases left in between. This CDR3 is 14 amino acids long. CDR1 MNHEY and CDR2 SVGEGT come from the germline V gene. Here the CDR3 reads CASTVGVWTGELFF. The CDR3 nucleotides read TGTGCCAGCACTGTGGGGGTCTGGACCGGGGAGCTGTTTTTT.

The chain's CDR3 is CASRGEASVSYEQFF. The CDR3 DNA reads TGTGCCAGCAGGGGAGAGGCTAGCGTTAGTTATGAGCAGTTCTTC. The chain couples TRBV3-1 to TRBJ2-1, with D possibly being TRBD2 (6 bases). V lost 6 bases and J lost 8, with 20 bases in between. Germline V gene lookup returns CDR1 LGHDT and CDR2 YNNKEL (reference sequence). The CDR3 is made up of 15 amino acids.

V gene TRBV28 combines with J gene TRBJ1-2; D ambiguous. The CDR3 consists of 16 residues. CDR1 and CDR2 from the germline V gene are MDHEN and SYDVKM. Deletions cut 1 base from V and 6 bases from J, with 18 bases between. CDR3 coding DNA: TGTGCCAGCAGTTTATATAGTAGAGGGATAGCGAATGGCTACACCTTC. It yields the protein CASSLYSRGIANGYTF.

This clonotype was counted a few times. A much larger clone lies a single base off, so this may be a read error. V gene TRBV3-1 combines with J gene TRBJ1-1, with 8 bases matching TRBD1. Looked up from germline, CDR1 is LGHDT and CDR2 is YNNKEL (reference sequence). The CDR3 is made up of 14 amino acids. Written as DNA, the CDR3 is TGTGTCAGCAGCCCGGACAGGGTGAACACTGAAGCTTTCTTT. Translating it yields CVSSPDRVNTEAFF.

This clonotype was recorded at least ten times. V gene TRBV12-3 or TRBV12-4 combines with J gene TRBJ1-5, with D hard to call. This CDR3 contains 15 residues. V was shortened by 7 bases and J by 0 bases, with 13 bases between the two germline ends. CDR3 in amino acids: CASTLDGDSNQPQHF. The CDR3 DNA is TGTGCCAGCACCCTTGACGGAGATAGCAATCAGCCCCAGCATTTT.

Concerning this clonotype: This sequence may be a read error, since a much larger clone differs from it by one base. This chain joins TRBV5-5 and TRBJ2-7; D gene unclear. The CDR3 consists of 12 residues. Germline-derived CDR1 and CDR2 are SGHKS and YYEKEE (reference sequence). CDR3: CASSQTFYERYF. The CDR3 nucleotides read TGTGCCAGCAGCCAGACTTTCTACGAGCGGTACTTC.

This clonotype was detected many times. The chain employs TRBV7-9 and TRBJ2-7; D may correspond to TRBD1 or TRBD2 (5 bases each). CDR1 is SEHNR and CDR2 is FQNEAQ in the germline V gene (reference sequence). Trimming took 2 bases from V and 4 from J, leaving 12 bases between them. The CDR3 is 14 residues long. The CDR3 coding sequence is TGTGCCAGCAGCTTACAGGGAGCTCCGTACGAGCAGTACTTC. This sequence encodes CASSLQGAPYEQYF.

This clonotype was seen repeatedly, ten times or more. The J gene is TRBJ1-2, the V gene TRBV12-3 or TRBV12-4; 7 bases fit TRBD1. CDR3 length: 16 amino acids. The junction had 9 bases not matched to a gene; V was cut back by 5 bases and J by 0 bases. The CDR3 sequence is CASSIDRVGANYGYTF. The CDR3 coding sequence is TGTGCCAGCAGTATTGACAGGGTCGGAGCTAACTATGGCTACACCTTC.

In its sample, this clonotype was seen a few times. The J gene is TRBJ2-1, the V gene TRBV20-1; TRBD2 is a possible D gene (6 bases). Deletions cut 6 bases from V and 0 bases from J, with 15 bases between. Germline CDR1 and CDR2: DFQATT and SNEGSKA (reference sequence). The CDR3 runs 15 residues. For the CDR3, the DNA is TGCAGTGCCCGGACTACCCTGAGCTCCTACAATGAGCAGTTCTTC. Protein sequence: CSARTTLSSYNEQFF.

In this sample, this clonotype turned up many times. The rearrangement joins TRBV13 to TRBJ2-2, with D possibly matching TRBD2 (6 bases). This CDR3 has 18 amino acids. Trimming cost V 0 bases and J 5 bases, with 19 bases left between them. Germline V gene sequence: CDR1 PRHDT, CDR2 FYEKMQ (reference sequence). CDR3 nucleotide sequence: TGTGCCAGCAGCTTAGGGTCGTGGGAGGCCGTTAGAACCGGGGAGCTGTTTTTT. Its protein product is CASSLGSWEAVRTGELFF.

This clonotype was recorded a few times. The genes are TRBV6-2 or TRBV6-3 and TRBJ2-7; TRBD2 is a possible D gene (5 bases). This CDR3 comprises 14 residues. V was cut by 2 bases and J by 3 bases, with 11 bases left in between. CDR1 and CDR2 from the germline V gene are MNHEY and SVGEGT. The CDR3 DNA sequence: TGTGCCAGCAGTTACGAGCGGAGTGGCTACGAGCAGTACTTC. This codes for CASSYERSGYEQYF.

This clonotype was detected many times. V is TRBV27 and J is TRBJ1-5; weak D call: TRBD1 (6 bases). V lost 2 bases to trimming and J lost 0 bases, with 17 bases between them. The germline CDR1 and CDR2 sequences are MNHEY and SMNVEV (reference sequence). The CDR3 has 18 amino acids. The CDR3 protein is CASSLVGPGAYSNQPQHF. The CDR3 region has the DNA TGTGCCAGCAGTTTAGTTGGCCCGGGGGCATATAGCAATCAGCCCCAGCATTTT.

This sequence joins TRBV24-1 and TRBJ1-5; 9 positions match TRBD1. Germline V gene data show CDR1 as KGHDR and CDR2 as SFDVKD. CDR3 length equals 16 residues. The V segment lost 4 bases and the J segment 3 bases; nucleotides outside the gene matches: 6. The CDR3: CATSDPGTGNNQPQHF. CDR3 bases: TGTGCCACCAGTGACCCCGGGACAGGGAACAATCAGCCCCAGCATTTT.

As regards this clonotype: This could be a read error, since a much larger clone is one nucleotide away. The genes are TRBV30 and TRBJ2-1, with a tentative D call TRBD1 (5 bases). CDR1 and CDR2 from the germline V gene are GTSNPN and SVGIG (reference sequence). Trimming shortened V by 7 bases and J by 5 bases, and 15 bases separated the two germline ends. The CDR3 contains 13 residues. In nucleotides, the CDR3 is TGTGCCTCGAACGGACATGGAAACAATGAGCAGTTCTTC. Protein sequence: CASNGHGNNEQFF. The full variable domain, in which reference TRBV30 and TRBJ2-1 provide the parts outside the CDR3, is SQTIHQWPATLVQPVGSPLSLECTVEGTSNPNLYWYRQAAGRGLQLLFYSVGIGQISSEVPQNLSASRPQDRQFILSSKKLLLSDSGFYLCASNGHGNNEQFFGPGTRLTVL.

In its sample, this clonotype was seen a few times. The chain combines TRBV19 with TRBJ2-2; 7 nucleotides agree with TRBD1. The CDR3 sequence is 16 residues long. V trimming: 6 bases; J trimming: 6 bases; junction bases outside the gene matches: 13. The V gene's germline CDR1 is LNHDA and CDR2 SQIVND (reference sequence). CDR3 DNA: TGTGCCAGTAGACCCCCCACACGAGGGGGCCCCGGGGAGCTGTTTTTT. Its translation is CASRPPTRGGPGELFF.